This is a list of T cell receptor beta chains from one sample in a study of T cells after yellow fever vaccination. In TCRdb, the 5' RACE reads were re-called with MiXCR into one record per CDR3 protein. The sample lists roughly 250,000 distinct CDR3 sequences, roughly 13% occurring once. Sequencing used CD4+ T cells sorted from PBMCs, obtained 45 days after the yellow fever booster vaccination. The receptor source for this set is a man between 25 and 39 years old who received the YFV17D yellow fever vaccine. The CDR3 runs from the conserved cysteine through the conserved F or W. Fields, in order: clone size, D gene, V gene, J gene, CDR3 DNA, CDR3 protein. D genes are given only for firm matches. Size tells how often a clone was seen (once, few, many) or the class of an expanded clone, and some rows leave it out.

clone_size: many; d_call: TRBD1; v_call: TRBV4-2; j_call: TRBJ1-3; cdr3_nt: TGTGCCAGCAGCCAAGAGGCCAGGGACAGCGTCTCTGGAAACACCATATATTTT; cdr3_aa: CASSQEARDSVSGNTIYF
clone_size: few; d_call: NA; v_call: TRBV5-1; j_call: TRBJ2-1; cdr3_nt: TGCGCCAGCAGGGAGAGGGAGCTTAGATCCTACAATGAGCAGTTCTTC; cdr3_aa: CASRERELRSYNEQFF
clone_size: NA; d_call: TRBD2; v_call: TRBV27; j_call: TRBJ2-5; cdr3_nt: TGTGCCAGCAGTTTGGGACTAGCGGGTCCCGAGGGGGTGACCCAGTACTTC; cdr3_aa: CASSLGLAGPEGVTQYF
clone_size: NA; d_call: NA; v_call: TRBV7-8; j_call: TRBJ1-6; cdr3_nt: TGTGCCAGCAGCTCCCCCTCGGGCCAAACCTCACCCCTCCACTTT; cdr3_aa: CASSSPSGQTSPLHF
clone_size: NA; d_call: TRBD2; v_call: TRBV5-1; j_call: TRBJ2-1; cdr3_nt: TGCGCCAGTAACCCCCCGGGCCTAGCGGGGGCGAATGAGCAGTTCTTC; cdr3_aa: CASNPPGLAGANEQFF
clone_size: many; d_call: NA; v_call: TRBV15; j_call: TRBJ2-3; cdr3_nt: TGTGCCACCAGCAGAGGGACCTCAGATACGCAGTATTTT; cdr3_aa: CATSRGTSDTQYF
clone_size: few; d_call: NA; v_call: TRBV27; j_call: TRBJ1-2; cdr3_nt: TGTGCCAGCAGTTTATTAAGTGGAGGAAATAACTATGGCTACACCTTC; cdr3_aa: CASSLLSGGNNYGYTF
clone_size: few; d_call: TRBD2; v_call: TRBV4-3; j_call: TRBJ2-3; cdr3_nt: TGCGCCAGCAGCCAGCAGACTAGCGACACAGATACGCAGTATTTT; cdr3_aa: CASSQQTSDTDTQYF
clone_size: NA; d_call: NA; v_call: TRBV5-1; j_call: TRBJ2-3; cdr3_nt: TGCGCCAGCAGCCCCTCTCAGGGTACGCAGTATTTT; cdr3_aa: CASSPSQGTQYF
clone_size: NA; d_call: NA; v_call: TRBV4-3; j_call: TRBJ2-7; cdr3_nt: TGCGCCAGCAGCCAAGCCCCGGGACCCAGCTCCTACGAGCAGTACTTC; cdr3_aa: CASSQAPGPSSYEQYF
clone_size: NA; d_call: NA; v_call: TRBV12-3/TRBV12-4; j_call: TRBJ2-7; cdr3_nt: TGTGCCACCGGGACCGACAGAAACTACGAGCAGTACTTC; cdr3_aa: CATGTDRNYEQYF
clone_size: NA; d_call: NA; v_call: TRBV7-8; j_call: TRBJ2-1; cdr3_nt: TGTGCCAGCGGGCTTAGGATTTCCTACAATGAGCAGTTCTTC; cdr3_aa: CASGLRISYNEQFF
clone_size: NA; d_call: TRBD2; v_call: TRBV29-1; j_call: TRBJ2-3; cdr3_nt: TGCAGCGTTCGGGGGGACACAGATACGCAGTATTTT; cdr3_aa: CSVRGDTDTQYF
clone_size: few; d_call: TRBD1; v_call: TRBV19; j_call: TRBJ1-2; cdr3_nt: TGTGCCACCGAAGACAGGGCAGGCTACACCTTC; cdr3_aa: CATEDRAGYTF
clone_size: NA; d_call: TRBD2; v_call: TRBV7-2; j_call: TRBJ2-5; cdr3_nt: TGTGCCAGCAGCTCTCGGACTAGCGGGGGTGGTGAGACCCAGTACTTC; cdr3_aa: CASSSRTSGGGETQYF
clone_size: few; d_call: TRBD2; v_call: TRBV6-5; j_call: TRBJ2-7; cdr3_nt: TGTGCCAGCAGTTACTCGATGCGGGAGTACGAGCAGTACTTC; cdr3_aa: CASSYSMREYEQYF
clone_size: NA; d_call: NA; v_call: TRBV12-3/TRBV12-4; j_call: TRBJ2-7; cdr3_nt: TGTGCCAGCAGCAAGGTGGGCAGCCTCTGGTTC; cdr3_aa: CASSKVGSLWF
clone_size: NA; d_call: NA; v_call: TRBV5-4; j_call: TRBJ1-6; cdr3_nt: TGTGCCAGCAGCACAGAACAGGGCTACTATAATTCACCCCTCCACTTT; cdr3_aa: CASSTEQGYYNSPLHF
clone_size: few; d_call: NA; v_call: TRBV12-3/TRBV12-4; j_call: TRBJ2-4; cdr3_nt: TGTGCCAGCAGCCGCAACTGGCCGGTAGCCAAAAACATTCAGTACTTC; cdr3_aa: CASSRNWPVAKNIQYF
clone_size: NA; d_call: NA; v_call: TRBV18; j_call: TRBJ1-1; cdr3_nt: TGTGCCAGCTCACTTCGAAATCCAGCCGGGACACTCTTAAACACTGAAGCTTTCTTT; cdr3_aa: CASSLRNPAGTLLNTEAFF
clone_size: many; d_call: TRBD2; v_call: TRBV20-1; j_call: TRBJ2-1; cdr3_nt: TGCAGTGCTTTAAGCGGGAGGGGCTCCTACAATGAGCAGTTCTTC; cdr3_aa: CSALSGRGSYNEQFF
clone_size: few; d_call: NA; v_call: TRBV29-1; j_call: TRBJ1-1; cdr3_nt: TGCAGCGTCTACCAAGGCACTGAAGCTTTCTTT; cdr3_aa: CSVYQGTEAFF
clone_size: NA; d_call: TRBD2; v_call: TRBV10-1; j_call: TRBJ2-2; cdr3_nt: TGCGCCAGCAGTGGCCCGGGGGGCACCGGGGAGCTGTTTTTT; cdr3_aa: CASSGPGGTGELFF
clone_size: NA; d_call: NA; v_call: TRBV14; j_call: TRBJ2-1; cdr3_nt: TGTGCCAGCAGGCGTCTGGCGGATAGAGAGCAGTTCTTC; cdr3_aa: CASRRLADREQFF
clone_size: few; d_call: NA; v_call: TRBV20-1; j_call: TRBJ1-5; cdr3_nt: TGCAGTGCTAGCCACTCCGGGGGTATTACTAGCAATCAGCCCCAGCATTTT; cdr3_aa: CSASHSGGITSNQPQHF
clone_size: NA; d_call: NA; v_call: TRBV7-2; j_call: TRBJ2-3; cdr3_nt: TGTGCCAGCAAGAGGCAGGCCCAACCAGATACGCAGTATTTT; cdr3_aa: CASKRQAQPDTQYF
clone_size: NA; d_call: NA; v_call: TRBV9; j_call: TRBJ2-5; cdr3_nt: TGTGCCAGCAGCGTAGAAGGGCTTGGGGAGACCCAGTACTTC; cdr3_aa: CASSVEGLGETQYF
clone_size: many; d_call: TRBD2; v_call: TRBV6-4; j_call: TRBJ2-1; cdr3_nt: TGTGCCAGCAGTGACGGACTAGCGGGAATCAATGAGCAGTTCTTC; cdr3_aa: CASSDGLAGINEQFF
clone_size: few; d_call: NA; v_call: TRBV29-1; j_call: TRBJ1-4; cdr3_nt: TGCAGCGCCGGGGGGGCGAGTGAAAAACTGTTTTTT; cdr3_aa: CSAGGASEKLFF